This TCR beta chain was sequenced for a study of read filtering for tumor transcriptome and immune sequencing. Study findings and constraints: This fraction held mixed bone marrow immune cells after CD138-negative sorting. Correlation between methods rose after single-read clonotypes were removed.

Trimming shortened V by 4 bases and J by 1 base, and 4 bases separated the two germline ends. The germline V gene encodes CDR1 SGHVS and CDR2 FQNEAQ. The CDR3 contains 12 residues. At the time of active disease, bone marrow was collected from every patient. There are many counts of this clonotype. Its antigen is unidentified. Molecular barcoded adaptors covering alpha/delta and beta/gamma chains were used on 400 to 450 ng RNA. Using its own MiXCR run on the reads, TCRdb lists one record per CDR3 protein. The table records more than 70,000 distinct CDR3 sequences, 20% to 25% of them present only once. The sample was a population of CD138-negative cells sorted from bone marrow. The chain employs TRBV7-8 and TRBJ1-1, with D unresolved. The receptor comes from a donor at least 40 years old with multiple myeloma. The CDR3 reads CASSSRNTEAFF. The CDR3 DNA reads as TGTGCCAGCAGCTCTAGGAACACTGAAGCTTTCTTT.